Sequencing of this TCR beta chain was carried out in a study of T cells in Graves' hyperthyroidism and ophthalmopathy. RNA transcripts provided the source from which TCR beta CDR3 regions were amplified. HTBI primers drove first-round RT-PCR of the TCR CDR3. TCRdb re-called the multiplex PCR reads through MiXCR, storing one row per CDR3 protein. This sample has some 510,000 distinct CDR3 sequences, with roughly 20% found just once. Study-level findings and limits: A model built on 13 V-J features separated ophthalmopathy from stable hyperthyroidism.

Across 18 months, stable Graves' hyperthyroidism was marked by no progression to ophthalmopathy. Hyperthyroidism had been newly diagnosed in patients aged 18 to 65, and its duration was under 2 months. CDR1 is MDHEN and CDR2 is SYDVKM in the germline V gene. CDR3 length equals 14 residues. Trimming took off 4 bases at V and 4 bases at J, with 11 bases between the two ends. This clonotype occurred many times. Its antigen is as yet unknown. The gene calls are TRBV28 and TRBJ1-5; D is uncertain. Sequencing input: blood. This clonotype was sampled from a man between 18 and 29 years old with Graves' hyperthyroidism. CDR3 sequence (DNA): TGTGCCAGCAGTTCGCCAGGTACGAATCAGCCCCAGCATTTT. Amino acids: CASSSPGTNQPQHF.